These 11 T cell receptor beta chains share one sample of origin, sequenced in a study of OX40 agonist ivuxolimab in advanced cancers. Some clones are missing from TCRdb's copy, which holds only in-frame ones; the method was immunoSEQ multiplex PCR. The table records about 62,000 clones, approximately 86% of them present only once. This material consisted of CD4+ or CD8+ T cells sorted from blood, taken in a trial of the OX40 agonist ivuxolimab. Receptors were obtained from an adult with an advanced solid tumor such as melanoma, head and neck, liver or kidney cancer.

The chain uses TRBV5-1 and TRBJ2-7; TRBD1 might be the D (5 bases). The CDR3 contains 13 residues. Germline CDR1 is SGHRS and CDR2 is YFSETQ. V lost 4 bases, J lost 5 bases, and 13 bases lay in between. This CDR3 reads CASSTQGGDEQYF. In nucleotides, the CDR3 is TGCGCCAGCAGCACTCAGGGTGGGGACGAGCAGTACTTC.

The V call is TRBV5-1, the J call TRBJ2-5; the match to TRBD1 covers 7 bases. The J call may not be correct, given that the DNA end is closer to TRBJ2-7. CDR3 length: 14 amino acids. CDR1 is SGHRS and CDR2 is YFSETQ in the germline V gene. CDR3 DNA sequence: TGCGCCAGCAGCTTGGAACAGGGGCCCTACGAGCAGTACTTC. This codes for CASSLEQGPYEQYF.

The chain uses TRBV5-1 and TRBJ2-3, with D perhaps given as TRBD1 or TRBD2 (5 bases each). Germline lookup yields CDR1 SGHRS and CDR2 YFSETQ. Trimming cost V 5 bases and J 7 bases, with 20 bases left between them. There are 15 residues in the CDR3. The CDR3 region has the DNA TGCGCCAGCAGAAGGGACGGACTGCGTCGAAATACGCAGTATTTT. It encodes CASRRDGLRRNTQYF.

This clone was recorded once. The chain couples TRBV28 to TRBJ2-7; either TRBD1 or TRBD2 may supply D (5 bases each). The CDR3 loop spans 14 amino acids. Germline assignment: CDR1 MDHEN and CDR2 SYDVKM. The V gene lost 5 bases and the J gene lost 5 bases, with 16 bases spanning the gap. CDR3 in amino acids: CASSNHEGTNEQYF. CDR3 in DNA: TGTGCCAGCAGTAACCACGAAGGGACCAACGAGCAGTACTTC.

The genes are TRBV28 and TRBJ2-7; weak D call: TRBD1 (5 bases). In germline, CDR1 is MDHEN, CDR2 SYDVKM. Trimming shortened V by 5 bases and J by 7 bases, and 24 bases separated the two germline ends. The CDR3 totals 16 residues. The chain's CDR3 is CASSPPSKGAYGEQYF. The CDR3 region has the DNA TGTGCCAGCAGTCCCCCTAGTAAAGGGGCGTACGGGGAGCAGTACTTC.

The chain has TRBV27 and TRBJ2-1; TRBD2 aligns across 12 bases. CDR1 and CDR2 (germline): MNHEY, SMNVEV (reference sequence). The CDR3 spans 13 residues. V was clipped by 10 bases and J by 8 bases; unmatched bases: 6. The CDR3 loop is CATGTSGFYEQFF. The CDR3 nucleotides are TGTGCCACCGGGACTAGCGGGTTCTATGAGCAGTTCTTC.

The V and J genes are TRBV2 and TRBJ1-5; 8 bases are a match to TRBD1. Losses at the gene ends were 6 bases for V and 3 bases for J; bases not matched to a gene: 10. From germline, CDR1 is SNHLY and CDR2 FYNNEI. CDR3 length: 16 residues. The CDR3 loop reads CASSDRGLSSNQPQHF. CDR3 sequence (DNA): TGTGCCAGCAGCGACAGGGGACTCTCGTCCAATCAGCCCCAGCATTTT.

This CDR3 is CASGSPLESNEQFF. Written as DNA, the CDR3 is TGTGCCAGCGGAAGCCCTCTCGAGTCCAATGAGCAGTTCTTC. The chain links TRBV2 to TRBJ2-1; D not resolved. Trimming stripped 8 bases from V and 6 bases from J, with 17 bases between. The CDR3 runs to 14 residues. Germline CDR1 and CDR2: SNHLY and FYNNEI.

The gene calls are TRBV11-2 and TRBJ2-7; 11 bases line up with TRBD2. CDR3 length: 15 residues. Germline CDR1 SGHAT, CDR2 FQNNGV. Trimming cost V 3 bases and J 6 bases; bases outside gene matches: 7. DNA for the CDR3: TGTGCCAGCAGCTTGGCCGGGACTAGCGGCGGCGAGCAGTACTTC. Amino acid sequence: CASSLAGTSGGEQYF.

The rearrangement links TRBV30 to TRBJ1-4; D unclear. Looked up from germline, CDR1 is GTSNPN and CDR2 is SVGIG (reference sequence). Trimming took 4 bases from V and 3 from J, leaving 9 bases between them. The CDR3 has 13 residues. DNA of the CDR3: TGTGCCTGGATGCGGGCCCCTAATGAAAAACTGTTTTTT. Translation: CAWMRAPNEKLFF.

This chain links TRBV5-1 with TRBJ1-1; 7 nucleotides align to TRBD1. The V gene's germline CDR1 is SGHRS and CDR2 YFSETQ. With V trimmed by 4 bases and J by 7 bases, 7 bases remained unmatched. The CDR3 covers 13 residues. CDR3 nucleotide sequence: TGCGCCAGCAGCCAAGGACAGGAGGATGAAGCTTTCTTT. The encoded protein is CASSQGQEDEAFF.